This T cell receptor (beta chain) is drawn from a study of glioma-infiltrating T cells. The CDR3 sequence is 14 residues long. Germline assignment: CDR1 MGHRA and CDR2 YSYEKL. The iRepertoire nested amplicon-rescue multiplex PCR amplified TCR alpha and beta CDR3s from RNA. For one-step reverse transcription and amplification, 100-400 ng of tissue mRNA or PBMC total RNA was used. Using its own MiXCR run on the multiplex PCR reads, TCRdb lists one record per CDR3 protein. Altogether about 93,000 distinct CDR3 sequences are present, roughly 39% being singletons, with the ten largest covering 35% to 40%. Comments on this clonotype: Its antigen is as yet unknown. No conserved phenylalanine or tryptophan is present at the end of the CDR3, so a read error is the likely explanation.

Study-level findings and limits: Tissue-blood divergence was below expectation in non-neoplastic patients, above in gliomas.

Input material: glioma tissue, nonneoplastic brain tissue, or PBMCs (not recorded which). The source is a human donor with low-grade glioma or glioblastoma, undergoing nonglioma brain surgery, or in good health (not recorded which). The genes are TRBV4-1 and TRBJ2-1; a weak D match, TRBD2 (6 bases). DNA for the CDR3: TGCGCCAGCAGCAAAGAGGGAGGATACAACGAGCAGTTCCCC. Translation gives CASSKEGGYNEQFP.